This T cell receptor (beta chain) originates from a study of shared clonotypes between healthy human individuals. Study at large: Used for every donor were three CD4 naive, three CD4 memory, two CD8 naive and one CD8 memory plate. Findings and caveats of the study: Read depth was anticipated to influence clonotype sharing among donors.

This CDR3 is built from 15 residues. Per germline, CDR1 SGHNT and CDR2 YYREEE (reference sequence). V lost 0 bases to trimming and J lost 8 bases; unmatched junction nucleotides: 4. Template for every sorted-subset replicate PCR totaled approximately 0.2 ug DNA, tens of thousands of T cell genomes. Generated by immunoSEQ multiplex PCR, the TCRdb table keeps only in-frame clones and is missing some. The data contain roughly 2,500,000 clones, roughly 93% of them singletons. Free of recent acute infections or vaccinations, the donors were healthy HIV-negative adults. In the case of this clone: Its antigen remains unknown.

V usage is TRBV5-4 and J usage is TRBJ2-1; 11 bases match TRBD2. The TCR sequence derives from a man aged 18 to 35 in good health. Some clones in this sample may be carry-over from other donors' samples. Sequences were obtained from naive CD4+ T cells from PBMCs. Described subset: CD45RA+ positively selected. DNA for the CDR3: TGTGCCAGCAGCTTGGTAGTAGCGGGAGGGCATGAGCAGTTCTTC. It is translated as CASSLVVAGGHEQFF.